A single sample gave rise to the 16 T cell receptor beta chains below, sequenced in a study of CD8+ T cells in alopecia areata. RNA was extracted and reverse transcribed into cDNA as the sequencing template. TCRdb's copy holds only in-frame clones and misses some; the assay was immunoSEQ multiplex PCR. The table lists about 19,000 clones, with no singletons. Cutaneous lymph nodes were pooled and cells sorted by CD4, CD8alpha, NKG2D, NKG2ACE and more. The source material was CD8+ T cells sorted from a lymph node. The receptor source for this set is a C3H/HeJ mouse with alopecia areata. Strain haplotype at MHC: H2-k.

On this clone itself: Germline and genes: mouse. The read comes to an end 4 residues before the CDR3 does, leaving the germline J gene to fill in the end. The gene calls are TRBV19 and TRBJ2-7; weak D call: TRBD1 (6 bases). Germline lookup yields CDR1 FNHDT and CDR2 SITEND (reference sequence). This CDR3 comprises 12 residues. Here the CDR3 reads CASSTDRYEQYF. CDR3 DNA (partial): TGTGCCAGCAGTACCGACAGGTAT.

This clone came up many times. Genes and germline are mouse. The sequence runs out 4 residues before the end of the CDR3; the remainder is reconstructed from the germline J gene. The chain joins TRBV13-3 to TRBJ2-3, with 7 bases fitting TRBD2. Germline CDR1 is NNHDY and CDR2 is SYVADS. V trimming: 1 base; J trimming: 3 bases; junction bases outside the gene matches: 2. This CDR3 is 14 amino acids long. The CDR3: CASSDWGEAETLYF. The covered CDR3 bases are TGTGCCAGCAGTGATTGGGGGGAGGCAGAA.

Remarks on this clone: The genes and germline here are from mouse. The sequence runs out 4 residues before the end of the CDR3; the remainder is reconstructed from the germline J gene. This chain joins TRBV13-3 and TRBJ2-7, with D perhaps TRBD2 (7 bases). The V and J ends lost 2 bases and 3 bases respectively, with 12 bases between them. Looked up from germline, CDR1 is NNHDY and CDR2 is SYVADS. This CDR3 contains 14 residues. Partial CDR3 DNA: TGTGCCAGCAGTGAAGGGGGGGGAGGCTAT. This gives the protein CASSEGGGGY. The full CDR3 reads CASSEGGGGYEQYF.

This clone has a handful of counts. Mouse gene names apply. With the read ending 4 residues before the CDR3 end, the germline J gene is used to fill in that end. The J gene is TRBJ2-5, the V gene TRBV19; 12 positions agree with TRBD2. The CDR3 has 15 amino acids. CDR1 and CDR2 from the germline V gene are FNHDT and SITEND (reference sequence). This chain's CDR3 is CASSIRTGGDDTQYF. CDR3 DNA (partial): TGTGCCAGCAGTATCCGGACTGGGGGGGACGAC. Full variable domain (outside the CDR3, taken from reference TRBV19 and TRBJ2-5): GGIITQTPKFLIGQEGQKLTLKCQQNFNHDTMYWYRQDSGKGLRLIYYSITENDLQKGDLSEGYDASREKKSSFSLTVTSAQKNEMAVFLCASSIRTGGDDTQYFGPGTRLLVL.

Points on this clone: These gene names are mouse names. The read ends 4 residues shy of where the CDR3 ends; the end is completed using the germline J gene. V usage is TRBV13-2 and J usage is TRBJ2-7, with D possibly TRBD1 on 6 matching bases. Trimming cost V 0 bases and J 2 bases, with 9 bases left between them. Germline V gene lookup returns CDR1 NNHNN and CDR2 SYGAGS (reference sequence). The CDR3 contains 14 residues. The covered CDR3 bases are TGTGCCAGCGGTGATGCTCGGGACACCTAT. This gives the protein CASGDARDTY. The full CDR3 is CASGDARDTYEQYF.

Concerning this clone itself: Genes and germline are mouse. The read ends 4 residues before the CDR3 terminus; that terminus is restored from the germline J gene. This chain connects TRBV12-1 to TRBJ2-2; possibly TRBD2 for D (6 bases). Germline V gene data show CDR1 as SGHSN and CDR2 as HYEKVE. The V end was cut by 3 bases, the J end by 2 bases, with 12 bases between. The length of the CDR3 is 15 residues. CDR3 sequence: CASSSPGLNTGQLYF. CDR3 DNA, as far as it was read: TGTGCCAGCTCTTCGCCGGGACTTAACACCGGG.

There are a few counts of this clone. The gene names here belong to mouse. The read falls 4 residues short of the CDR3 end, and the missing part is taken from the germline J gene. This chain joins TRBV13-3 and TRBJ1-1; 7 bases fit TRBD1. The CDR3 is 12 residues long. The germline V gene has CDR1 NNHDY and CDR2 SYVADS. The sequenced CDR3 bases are TGTGCCAGCAGTGAGCAGGGGGCA. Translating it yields CASSEQGA. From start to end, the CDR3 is CASSEQGAEVFF.

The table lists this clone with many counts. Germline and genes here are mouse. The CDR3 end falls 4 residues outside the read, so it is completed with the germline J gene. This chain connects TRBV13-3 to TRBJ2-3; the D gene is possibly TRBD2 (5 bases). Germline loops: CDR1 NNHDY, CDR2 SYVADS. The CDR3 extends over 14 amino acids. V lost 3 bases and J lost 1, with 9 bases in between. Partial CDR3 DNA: TGTGCCAGCAGTGGCTGGGAGGGTGCAGAA. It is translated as CASSGWEGAE. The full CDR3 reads CASSGWEGAETLYF.

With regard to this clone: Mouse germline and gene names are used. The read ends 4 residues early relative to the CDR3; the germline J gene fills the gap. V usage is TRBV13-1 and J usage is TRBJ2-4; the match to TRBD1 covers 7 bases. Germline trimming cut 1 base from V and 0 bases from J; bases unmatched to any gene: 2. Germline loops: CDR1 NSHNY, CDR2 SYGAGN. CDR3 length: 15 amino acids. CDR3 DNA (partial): TGTGCCAGCAGTGATTACAGGGGAAGTCAAAAC. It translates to CASSDYRGSQN. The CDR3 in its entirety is CASSDYRGSQNTLYF.

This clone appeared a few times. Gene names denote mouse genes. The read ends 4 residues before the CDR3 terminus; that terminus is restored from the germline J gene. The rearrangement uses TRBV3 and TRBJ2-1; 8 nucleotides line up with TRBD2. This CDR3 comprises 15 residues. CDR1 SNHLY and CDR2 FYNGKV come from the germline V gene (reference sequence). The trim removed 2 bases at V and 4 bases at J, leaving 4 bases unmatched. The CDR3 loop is CASSLSSGGYAEQFF. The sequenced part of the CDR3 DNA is TGTGCCAGCAGCTTATCCTCTGGGGGGTATGCT.

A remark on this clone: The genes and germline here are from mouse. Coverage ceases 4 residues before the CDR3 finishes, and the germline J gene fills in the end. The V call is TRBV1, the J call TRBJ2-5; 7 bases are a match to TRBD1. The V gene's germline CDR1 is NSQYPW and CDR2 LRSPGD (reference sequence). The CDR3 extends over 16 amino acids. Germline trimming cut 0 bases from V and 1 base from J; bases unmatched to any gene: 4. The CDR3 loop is CTCSADRGTDQDTQYF. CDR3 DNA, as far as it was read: TGCACCTGCAGTGCAGATCGCGGGACAGACCAAGAC.

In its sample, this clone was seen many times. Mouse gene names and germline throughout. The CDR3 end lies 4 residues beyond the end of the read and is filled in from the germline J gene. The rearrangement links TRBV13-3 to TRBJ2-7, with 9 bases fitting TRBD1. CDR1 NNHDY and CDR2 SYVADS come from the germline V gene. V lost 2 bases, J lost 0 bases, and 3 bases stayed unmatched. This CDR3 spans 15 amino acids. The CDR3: CASSERDRDSYEQYF. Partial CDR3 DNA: TGTGCCAGCAGTGAAAGGGACAGGGACTCCTAT.

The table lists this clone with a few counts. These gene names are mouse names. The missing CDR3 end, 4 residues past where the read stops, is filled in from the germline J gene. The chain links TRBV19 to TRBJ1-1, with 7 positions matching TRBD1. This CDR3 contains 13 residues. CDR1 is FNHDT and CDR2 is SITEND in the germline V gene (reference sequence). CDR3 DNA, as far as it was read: TGTGCCAGCAGTTCCGGGACAGATACA. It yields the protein CASSSGTDT. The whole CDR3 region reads CASSSGTDTEVFF.

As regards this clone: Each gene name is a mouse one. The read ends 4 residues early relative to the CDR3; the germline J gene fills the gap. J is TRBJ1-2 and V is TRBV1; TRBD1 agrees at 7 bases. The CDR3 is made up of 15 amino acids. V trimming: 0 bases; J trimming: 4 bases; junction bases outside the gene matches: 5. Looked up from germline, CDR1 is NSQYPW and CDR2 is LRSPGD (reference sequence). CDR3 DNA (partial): TGCACCTGCAGTGCAGAGAAGGGGGCGGGCTCC. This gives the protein CTCSAEKGAGS. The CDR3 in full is CTCSAEKGAGSDYTF. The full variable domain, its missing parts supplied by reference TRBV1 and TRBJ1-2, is VTLLEQNPRWRLVPRGQAVNLRCILKNSQYPWMSWYQQDLQKQLQWLFTLRSPGDKEVKSLPGADYLATRVTDTELRLQVANMSQGRTLYCTCSAEKGAGSDYTFGSGTRLLVI.

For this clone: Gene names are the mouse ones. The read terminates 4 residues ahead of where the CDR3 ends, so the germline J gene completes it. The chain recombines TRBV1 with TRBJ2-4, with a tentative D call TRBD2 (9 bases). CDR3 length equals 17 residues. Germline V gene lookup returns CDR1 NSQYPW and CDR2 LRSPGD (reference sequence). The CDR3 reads CTCSPGQGLGGVNTLYF. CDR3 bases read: TGCACCTGCAGTCCCGGACAGGGCCTGGGGGGGGTAAAC.

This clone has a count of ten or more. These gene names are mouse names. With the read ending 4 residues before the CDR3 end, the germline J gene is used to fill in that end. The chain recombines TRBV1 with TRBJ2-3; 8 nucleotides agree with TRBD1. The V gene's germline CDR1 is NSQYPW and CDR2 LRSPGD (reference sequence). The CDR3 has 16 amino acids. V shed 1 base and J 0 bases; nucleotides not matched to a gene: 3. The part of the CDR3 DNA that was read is TGCACCTGCAGTGCAGTTCAGGGGGCTAGTGCAGAA. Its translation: CTCSAVQGASAE. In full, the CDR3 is CTCSAVQGASAETLYF.